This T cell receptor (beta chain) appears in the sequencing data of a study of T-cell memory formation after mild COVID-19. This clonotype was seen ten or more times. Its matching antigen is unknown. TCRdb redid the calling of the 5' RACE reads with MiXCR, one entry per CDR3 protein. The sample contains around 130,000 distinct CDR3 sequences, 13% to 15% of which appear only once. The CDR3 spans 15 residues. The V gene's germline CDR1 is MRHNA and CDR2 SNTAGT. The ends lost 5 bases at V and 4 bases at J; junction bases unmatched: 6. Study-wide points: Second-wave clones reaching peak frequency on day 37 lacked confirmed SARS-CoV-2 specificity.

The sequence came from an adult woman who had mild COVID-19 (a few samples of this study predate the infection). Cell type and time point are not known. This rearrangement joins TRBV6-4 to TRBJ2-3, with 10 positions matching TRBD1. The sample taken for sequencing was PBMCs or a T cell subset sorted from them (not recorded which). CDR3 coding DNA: TGTGCCAGCAGTCAGACAGGGGGCGAATCAGATACGCAGTATTTT. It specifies CASSQTGGESDTQYF.